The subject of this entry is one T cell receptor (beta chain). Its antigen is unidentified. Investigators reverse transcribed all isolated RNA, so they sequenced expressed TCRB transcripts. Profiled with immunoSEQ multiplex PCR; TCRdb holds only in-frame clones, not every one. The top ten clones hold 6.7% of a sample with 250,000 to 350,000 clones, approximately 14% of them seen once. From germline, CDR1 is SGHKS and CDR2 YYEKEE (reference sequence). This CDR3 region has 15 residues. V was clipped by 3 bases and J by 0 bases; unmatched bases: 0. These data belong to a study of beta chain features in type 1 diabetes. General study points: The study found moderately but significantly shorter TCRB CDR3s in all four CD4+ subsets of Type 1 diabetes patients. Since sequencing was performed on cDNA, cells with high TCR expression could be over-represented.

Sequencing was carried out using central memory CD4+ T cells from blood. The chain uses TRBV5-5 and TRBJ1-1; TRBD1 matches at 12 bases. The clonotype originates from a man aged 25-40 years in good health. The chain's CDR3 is CASSWDRGLNTEAFF. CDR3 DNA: TGTGCCAGCAGCTGGGACAGGGGGCTGAACACTGAAGCTTTCTTT.